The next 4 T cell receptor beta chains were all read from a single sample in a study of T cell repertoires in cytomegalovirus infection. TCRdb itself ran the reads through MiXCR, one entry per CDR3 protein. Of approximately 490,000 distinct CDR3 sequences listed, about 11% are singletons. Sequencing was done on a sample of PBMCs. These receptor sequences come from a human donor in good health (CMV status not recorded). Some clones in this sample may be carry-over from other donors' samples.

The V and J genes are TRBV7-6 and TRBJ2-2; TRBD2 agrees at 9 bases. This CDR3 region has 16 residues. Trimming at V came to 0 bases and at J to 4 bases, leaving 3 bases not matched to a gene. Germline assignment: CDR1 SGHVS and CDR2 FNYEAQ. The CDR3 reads CASSLASGSITGELFF. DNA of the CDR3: TGTGCCAGCAGCTTAGCTAGCGGGAGTATCACCGGGGAGCTGTTTTTT.

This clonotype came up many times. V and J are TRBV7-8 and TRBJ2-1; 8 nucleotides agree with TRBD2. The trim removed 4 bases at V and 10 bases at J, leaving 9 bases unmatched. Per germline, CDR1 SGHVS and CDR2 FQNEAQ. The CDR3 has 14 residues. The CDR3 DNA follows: TGTGCCAGCAGCTCTTACGGGGCTAGCGGGGAGCAGTTCTTC. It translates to CASSSYGASGEQFF.

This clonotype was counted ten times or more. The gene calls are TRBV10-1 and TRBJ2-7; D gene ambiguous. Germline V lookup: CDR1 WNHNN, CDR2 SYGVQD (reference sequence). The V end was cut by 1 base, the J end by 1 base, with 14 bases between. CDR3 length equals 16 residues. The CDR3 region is CASSEWSVGQSYEQYF. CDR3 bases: TGCGCCAGCAGTGAGTGGAGTGTTGGCCAGTCCTACGAGCAGTACTTC.

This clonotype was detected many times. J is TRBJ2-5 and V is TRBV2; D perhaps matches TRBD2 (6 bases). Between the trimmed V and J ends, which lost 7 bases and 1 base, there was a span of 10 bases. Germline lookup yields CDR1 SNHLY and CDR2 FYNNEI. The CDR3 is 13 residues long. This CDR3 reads CASIAEVQETQYF. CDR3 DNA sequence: TGTGCCAGCATAGCGGAGGTCCAAGAGACCCAGTACTTC.